Following are 31 T cell receptor beta chains from one sample sequenced in a study of T-cell reconstitution after alpha-beta-depleted transplantation in children. Construction of the TCRbeta library involved unique molecular identifiers. From the PCR reads, TCRdb called clonotypes with MiXCR, one entry per CDR3 protein. The sample has hundreds of thousands of distinct CDR3 sequences, approximately 16% seen once. The sample here was PBMCs from the stem cell graft donor, taken from the stem cell graft. The receptors derive from a human donor who donated a stem cell graft to a child with acute myeloid leukemia.

The rearrangement links TRBV20-1 to TRBJ2-5; 9 bases map to TRBD2. Looked up from germline, CDR1 is DFQATT and CDR2 is SNEGSKA (reference sequence). The CDR3 is 15 residues long. V lost 1 base to trimming and J lost 1 base; unmatched junction nucleotides: 4. CDR3 nucleotide sequence: TGCAGTGCTAGAGTGGCGGGGGGGCCCCAAGAGACCCAGTACTTC. Protein product: CSARVAGGPQETQYF.

This clonotype was detected many times. The chain combines TRBV7-2 with TRBJ2-3; perhaps D is TRBD1 or TRBD2 (6 bases each). With 0 bases removed from V and 2 bases from J, the gap between germline ends came to 9 bases. Germline values: CDR1 SGHTA, CDR2 FQGNSA. The CDR3 length is 15 residues. The CDR3 loop reads CASSLAWGATDTQYF. The DNA for the CDR3 is TGTGCCAGCAGCTTAGCTTGGGGGGCCACAGATACGCAGTATTTT.

The V call is TRBV12-3 or TRBV12-4, the J call TRBJ2-2; D is tentatively TRBD1 or TRBD2 (5 bases each). The CDR3 spans 14 residues. Trimming removed 4 bases from V and 8 bases from J, with 14 bases in between. CDR3 in amino acids: CASSSGPMGGELFF. CDR3 sequence (DNA): TGTGCCAGCAGTTCGGGGCCGATGGGGGGGGAGCTGTTTTTT.

This clonotype was seen ten or more times. The chain joins TRBV5-1 to TRBJ2-1, with 13 positions matching TRBD2. V shed 4 bases and J 6 bases; nucleotides not matched to a gene: 16. The CDR3 has 19 amino acids. Germline assignment: CDR1 SGHRS and CDR2 YFSETQ. The CDR3 loop reads CASSHPRGLAGEWGNEQFF. CDR3 DNA sequence: TGCGCCAGCAGCCATCCCCGTGGACTAGCGGGGGAATGGGGCAATGAGCAGTTCTTC.

At least ten counts were recorded for this clonotype. The rearrangement joins TRBV20-1 to TRBJ2-3, with D uncertain. Germline V CDR1 and CDR2: DFQATT, SNEGSKA (reference sequence). V lost 0 bases to trimming and J lost 3 bases, with 10 bases between them. The CDR3 is 14 residues long. Written as DNA, the CDR3 is TGCAGTGCTAGAGATCTGATCGGAACAGATACGCAGTATTTT. Translated, it gives CSARDLIGTDTQYF.

Only a few counts were recorded for this clonotype. The chain employs TRBV7-9 and TRBJ1-6, with D possibly TRBD1 on 5 matching bases. Germline lookup yields CDR1 SEHNR and CDR2 FQNEAQ (reference sequence). The germline V and J ends were trimmed by 3 bases and 12 bases, with 9 bases remaining between them. The CDR3 spans 12 residues. The CDR3 here is CASSFPGGPLHF. CDR3 nucleotide sequence: TGTGCCAGCAGCTTCCCGGGGGGACCCCTCCACTTT. The full variable domain, completed using reference TRBV7-9 and TRBJ1-6, is DTGVSQNPRHKITKRGQNVTFRCDPISEHNRLYWYRQTLGQGPEFLTYFQNEAQLEKSRLLSDRFSAERPKGSFSTLEIQRTEQGDSAMYLCASSFPGGPLHFGNGTRLTVT.

J is TRBJ2-5 and V is TRBV7-2; maybe TRBD2 (6 bases). V was trimmed by 5 bases and J by 3 bases, leaving 19 bases between them. The CDR3 sequence is 16 residues long. Germline CDR1 and CDR2: SGHTA and FQGNSA. CDR3 protein: CASSPRIGGVKETQYF. For the CDR3, the DNA is TGTGCCAGCAGCCCAAGGATCGGAGGGGTCAAAGAGACCCAGTACTTC. Combining the CDR3 with reference TRBV7-2 and TRBJ2-5 gives the whole variable domain GAGVSQSPSNKVTEKGKDVELRCDPISGHTALYWYRQSLGQGLEFLIYFQGNSAPDKSGLPSDRFSAERTGGSVSTLTIQRTQQEDSAVYLCASSPRIGGVKETQYFGPGTRLLVL.

This clonotype was seen repeatedly, ten times or more. This rearrangement joins TRBV12-3 or TRBV12-4 to TRBJ1-1; maybe TRBD1 (5 bases). V was cut by 7 bases and J by 2 bases, with 14 bases left in between. CDR3 length: 14 residues. In DNA, the CDR3 is TGTGCCAGCATCAGGACACCCTACAACACTGAAGCTTTCTTT. This encodes CASIRTPYNTEAFF.

J is TRBJ1-5 and V is TRBV20-1; maybe TRBD1 (6 bases). CDR3 length: 15 residues. Germline values: CDR1 DFQATT, CDR2 SNEGSKA (reference sequence). V shed 7 bases and J shed 4 bases, with 20 bases lying between them. CDR3 sequence (DNA): TGCAGTGAAGCGGACAGACTCCTCGGGAATCAGCCCCAGCATTTT. The encoded protein is CSEADRLLGNQPQHF.

This clonotype was seen ten or more times. This chain connects TRBV12-3 or TRBV12-4 to TRBJ2-7, with D maybe TRBD1 (6 bases). The CDR3 covers 13 residues. Trimming cost V 7 bases and J 4 bases, with 14 bases left between them. Written as DNA, the CDR3 is TGTGCCAGCACCCTACAGGGTAGATACGAGCAGTACTTC. Translation: CASTLQGRYEQYF.

This clonotype was counted many times. The chain links TRBV12-3 or TRBV12-4 to TRBJ1-6; D perhaps matches TRBD1 (5 bases). This CDR3 comprises 14 residues. V lost 3 bases to trimming and J lost 15 bases, with 18 bases between them. CDR3 DNA sequence: TGTGCCAGCAGTTTCAGGACAACTTTTTTAGGCCTCCACTTT. It yields the protein CASSFRTTFLGLHF.

The J gene is TRBJ1-2, the V gene TRBV4-3; 9 bases are shared with TRBD1. Germline loops: CDR1 LGHNA, CDR2 YSLEER. The CDR3 runs 15 residues. With 0 bases clipped from V and 10 bases from J, the junction kept 9 bases outside the gene matches. The chain's CDR3 is CASSQDREQGAVYTF. CDR3 sequence (DNA): TGCGCCAGCAGCCAAGATCGGGAACAGGGGGCAGTCTACACCTTC.

This clonotype was recorded at least ten times. J is TRBJ2-1 and V is TRBV6-5, with a possible D match to TRBD2 (6 bases). The CDR3 runs to 17 residues. Germline-derived CDR1 and CDR2 are MNHEY and SVGAGI. V lost 0 bases and J lost 4, with 16 bases in between. The CDR3 here is CASSYSNIAARYNEQFF. In DNA, the CDR3 is TGTGCCAGCAGTTACTCAAATATAGCGGCACGGTACAATGAGCAGTTCTTC.

The rearrangement joins TRBV4-3 to TRBJ1-1; a weak D match, TRBD1 (6 bases). This CDR3 is 16 amino acids long. Trimming took off 3 bases at V and 7 bases at J, with 21 bases between the two ends. The V gene's germline CDR1 is LGHNA and CDR2 YSLEER. The DNA for the CDR3 is TGCGCCAGCAGCCAGGATCCGATGTCGACAGGCCATGAAGCTTTCTTT. This translates into CASSQDPMSTGHEAFF.

A remark on this clonotype: A much larger clone lies a single base off, so this may be a read error. The chain carries TRBV20-1 and TRBJ1-6; perhaps TRBD1 as D (5 bases). V lost 7 bases, J lost 7 bases, and 8 bases lay in between. Germline V lookup: CDR1 DFQATT, CDR2 SNEGSKA (reference sequence). The CDR3 is 11 residues long. The chain's CDR3 is CSDRGNSPLHF. The CDR3 nucleotides read TGCAGTGATAGGGGAAATTCACCCCTCCACTTT.

The rearrangement uses TRBV9 and TRBJ2-5; 9 nucleotides match TRBD2. Germline-derived CDR1 and CDR2 are SGDLS and YYNGEE. Trimming cost V 0 bases and J 4 bases; bases outside gene matches: 10. The CDR3 runs to 17 residues. The CDR3 DNA reads TGTGCCAGCAGCGTAGAAGCGGGGGGTAGAAGAAGAGAGACCCAGTACTTC. As protein: CASSVEAGGRRRETQYF.

The rearrangement links TRBV21-1 to TRBJ2-7; the tabulated D call, TRBD2, remains unverified against the DNA. TRBV21-1 is a pseudogene locus. The CDR3 sequence is 18 residues long. CDR3 DNA sequence: TGTGCCAGCAGCCCCTCCGGGGGTGTCCGGGTAGATACCTACGAGCAGTACTTC. It encodes CASSPSGGVRVDTYEQYF.

The sample holds a few counts of this clonotype. The chain has TRBV5-1 and TRBJ2-1; D might be TRBD2 (6 bases). From germline, CDR1 is SGHRS and CDR2 YFSETQ. The length of the CDR3 is 13 residues. The ends were cut back, 3 bases at V and 8 bases at J, with 12 bases in the middle. This chain's CDR3 is CASSWGDGDEQFF. The CDR3 DNA is TGCGCCAGCAGCTGGGGGGACGGAGATGAGCAGTTCTTC.

The chain uses TRBV24-1 and TRBJ1-2; 7 bases agree with TRBD1. Germline CDR1 reads KGHDR; CDR2 reads SFDVKD. With V trimmed by 3 bases and J by 3 bases, 3 bases remained unmatched. The CDR3 loop spans 14 amino acids. The CDR3 is CATSDPGTDYGYTF. CDR3 nucleotides: TGTGCCACCAGTGATCCCGGGACAGACTATGGCTACACCTTC.

This clonotype appeared a few times. The V call is TRBV7-2, the J call TRBJ2-2; 10 bases match TRBD2. CDR1 SGHTA and CDR2 FQGNSA come from the germline V gene. With 0 bases clipped from V and 6 bases from J, the junction kept 1 base outside the gene matches. This CDR3 is built from 15 residues. CDR3 amino acids: CASSLALAGAGELFF. CDR3 nucleotide sequence: TGTGCCAGCAGCTTAGCCCTAGCGGGGGCCGGGGAGCTGTTTTTT.

The rearrangement uses TRBV12-3 or TRBV12-4 and TRBJ2-2; no clear D. V was trimmed by 5 bases and J by 3 bases, leaving 10 bases between them. This CDR3 is 14 amino acids long. DNA of the CDR3: TGTGCCAGCAGTGGGCCTGGGGACACCGGGGAGCTGTTTTTT. Translating it yields CASSGPGDTGELFF.

This clonotype was picked up many times. The chain employs TRBV7-8 and TRBJ1-5, with a possible D match to TRBD1 (5 bases). Germline CDR1 is SGHVS and CDR2 is FQNEAQ. The CDR3 sequence is 15 residues long. V was trimmed by 5 bases and J by 2 bases, leaving 13 bases between them. The CDR3 region is CASSLGRGRNQPQHF. The CDR3 DNA follows: TGTGCCAGCAGCCTCGGAAGGGGTCGCAATCAGCCCCAGCATTTT.

This clonotype has a handful of counts. The chain carries TRBV5-1 and TRBJ2-3; 12 bases line up with TRBD2. CDR1 is SGHRS and CDR2 is YFSETQ in the germline V gene. The V and J ends lost 4 bases and 2 bases, in that order; junction bases with no gene match: 5. The CDR3 sequence is 16 residues long. The CDR3 nucleotides read TGCGCCAGCAGCGATCGGACTAGCGGGGTCACAGATACGCAGTATTTT. This gives the protein CASSDRTSGVTDTQYF.

As concerns this clonotype: In this CDR3 the conserved last residue, phenylalanine or tryptophan, is missing, so a read error is likely. Here the CDR3 reads CASRAGFNSPLHY. Written as DNA, the CDR3 is TGTGCCAGCAGGGCAGGCTTCAATTCACCCCTCCACTAT. This chain joins TRBV6-1 and TRBJ1-6; D uncertain. The CDR3 covers 13 residues. The germline V and J ends were trimmed by 6 bases and 7 bases, with 10 bases remaining between them. Germline CDR1 is MNHNS and CDR2 is SASEGT.

This clonotype was detected a few times. Germline and junction disagree at one end, which may indicate a read error. This chain connects TRBV12-3 or TRBV12-4 to TRBJ1-4; 7 positions agree with TRBD1. The CDR3 length is 12 residues. The CDR3 reads CASSPDRASYVF. Written as DNA, the CDR3 is TGTGCCAGCAGCCCCGACAGGGCCTCTTACGTTTTC.

This clonotype was counted a single time. The junction does not match germline at one end; this may be a read error. This chain uses TRBV20-1 with TRBJ1-4, with 9 bases lining up with TRBD1. Germline CDR1 and CDR2: DFQATT and SNEGSKA (reference sequence). The CDR3 is 15 amino acids. The DNA for the CDR3 is TGCAGTGCTAGAAACGACAGGGGGTTAAATGAAAAACCGTTTTTT. This translates into CSARNDRGLNEKPFF.

The genes are TRBV19 and TRBJ1-1; D possibly corresponds to TRBD1 (5 bases). The CDR3 has 15 amino acids. Germline CDR1 is LNHDA and CDR2 is SQIVND (reference sequence). Deletions cut 5 bases from V and 1 base from J, with 14 bases between. In nucleotides, the CDR3 is TGTGCCAGTAGTTCAGCGGGGCCGGGGAACACTGAAGCTTTCTTT. Translated: CASSSAGPGNTEAFF.

The rearrangement uses TRBV10-2 and TRBJ2-5; TRBD1 is a possible D gene (6 bases). The V gene lost 6 bases and the J gene lost 0 bases, with 20 bases spanning the gap. The CDR3 contains 17 residues. Germline CDR1 WSHSY, CDR2 SAAADI. The CDR3 region is CASSVFHLDRYQETQYF. The DNA for the CDR3 is TGCGCCAGCAGCGTTTTTCACTTGGACAGATACCAAGAGACCCAGTACTTC.

There are many counts of this clonotype. J is TRBJ2-2 and V is TRBV20-1; D is perhaps TRBD2 (6 bases). From germline, CDR1 is DFQATT and CDR2 SNEGSKA (reference sequence). Trimming shortened V by 0 bases and J by 4 bases, and 9 bases separated the two germline ends. The CDR3 covers 14 residues. The CDR3 sequence is CSARDWRVTGELFF. The DNA for the CDR3 is TGCAGTGCTAGAGATTGGAGGGTCACCGGGGAGCTGTTTTTT.

The V and J genes are TRBV5-1 and TRBJ2-1, with TRBD1 matching 12 bases. CDR3 length: 14 residues. With V trimmed by 5 bases and J by 8 bases, 5 bases remained unmatched. The germline CDR1 and CDR2 sequences are SGHRS and YFSETQ. Written as DNA, the CDR3 is TGCGCCAGCAGTACCGGGACAGGGGGCGATGAGCAGTTCTTC. It specifies CASSTGTGGDEQFF.

This clonotype was picked up many times. The chain combines TRBV20-1 with TRBJ1-1, with D possibly being TRBD1 (6 bases). This CDR3 contains 14 residues. Germline assignment: CDR1 DFQATT and CDR2 SNEGSKA (reference sequence). The ends were cut back, 3 bases at V and 0 bases at J, with 11 bases in the middle. The CDR3: CSASSSGVNTEAFF. CDR3 nucleotides: TGCAGTGCTAGTAGCTCAGGGGTGAACACTGAAGCTTTCTTT.